This T cell receptor beta chain was sequenced in a study of blood T cell repertoires in COVID-19 (TCRdb year 2020). For the wider study: Collaborator samples came from the United States, Italy and Spain and covered acute and convalescent phases of COVID-19. The material from the prospective study consisted of cDNA or gDNA derived from T cells, B-cell-depleted T cells, or PBMCs. Subjects who had been exposed to COVID-19, were actively infected with it, or had recovered from it provided the deeply sampled blood TCRbeta repertoires that made up the dataset. A freely available public database, intended as a resource for researchers studying the immune response to SARS-CoV-2, is where the repertoires were released. The samples were drawn from two sources: the first 160 participants of the ongoing ImmuneRACE study, and 950 to 1,500 subjects contributed by 6 global collaborators. The sample metadata nearly always contained a de-identified subject ID, COVID-19 status, age in years and sex. Where HLA class I and class II types were available, the types were taken from metadata supplied by the sample provider, not from assay-based typing. Beyond this particular receptor, the publication reports: The quantity of clinical and demographic metadata differed by source and by participant and was supplied without curation.

Whole blood was collected in K2EDTA tubes by collaborating institutions according to the institutions' own protocols. For TCRbeta analysis, collaborators shipped samples in one of three forms: frozen whole blood, isolated PBMCs, or DNA extracted from either of those sample types. The immunoSEQ Assay, a bias-controlled multiplex PCR, was used to amplify TCRbeta CDR3 regions from genomic DNA. The published analysis was carried out like this. Within the assay, amplification of reference gene primers was used to estimate how many nucleated cells each sample contained. To quantify the absolute abundance of each unique TCRbeta CDR3 rearrangement, sequence reads were collapsed and filtered. For each sample, productive Simpson clonality was calculated as the square root of Simpson's diversity index across productive rearrangements. What TCRdb holds here is the immuneACCESS table cut down to in-frame rearrangements. Part of the clones is not present; checked against another copy, under half of the missing clones reflect an unresolved V gene, and the others are unexplained. The DNA gave D and trimming, while V, J and clone size come from that table. For this sample the table gives 100,000 or so clones, of which almost 95% were detected only once. Less than 7.5% of the sample is held by the ten biggest clonotypes.

Only a few counts were recorded for this clone. Its antigen has not been determined. No much larger clone exists at a distance of one base, and base qualities are not known. At the junction V is shortened by 4 bases and J by 6 bases, with 8 bases in between. The CDR1 and CDR2 encoded by the germline V gene are KGHDR and SFDVKD. Inclusive of the bounding cysteine and phenylalanine, the CDR3 is 13 residues long. Of the read, only the CDR3 DNA is kept; its 39 bases are in frame from base 1. The chain uses TRBV24-1 and TRBJ2-2; the D gene cannot be named for sure. Material for sequencing was peripheral blood. The TCR originated in a man over 45 with active COVID-19. The nucleotides read TGTGCCACCAGTGACAGGCCAGCCGGGGAGCTGTTTTTT. Its amino acids are CATSDRPAGELFF.